The 27 T cell receptor beta chains below were found in one sample sequenced in a study of blood T cell repertoires in COVID-19. The repertoire was sequenced with immunoSEQ multiplex PCR; TCRdb's copy has only in-frame clones and lacks some. The sample has 260,000 or so clones; about 80% are singletons. Sequencing was carried out using PBMCs or T cells enriched from blood (not recorded which). The origin of the receptors is a woman aged 40 to 55 who had been exposed to COVID-19.

In this sample, this clone turned up once. The J gene is TRBJ2-1, the V gene TRBV5-4; 8 bases are a match to TRBD1. The germline V gene encodes CDR1 SGHNT and CDR2 YYREEE (reference sequence). After removal of 1 base from V and 7 bases from J, the junction contained 13 bases not matched to a gene. There are 17 residues in the CDR3. The CDR3 bases are TGTGCCAGCAGCTTGCGACAGAGACAGGGGCTAAGAAATGAGCAGTTCTTC. Encoded protein: CASSLRQRQGLRNEQFF.

The chain joins TRBV6-2 or TRBV6-3 to TRBJ2-7; 7 bases align to TRBD1. Per germline, CDR1 MNHEY and CDR2 SVGEGT. V gave up 4 bases and J gave up 2 bases; unmatched junction bases: 5. CDR3 length equals 14 residues. The DNA for the CDR3 is TGTGCCAGCAGTTCCGACAGGGATCCCTACGAGCAGTACTTC. Amino acid sequence: CASSSDRDPYEQYF.

The V call is TRBV6-5, the J call TRBJ2-3; 7 bases align to TRBD2. Germline V gene data show CDR1 as MNHEY and CDR2 as SVGAGI. The CDR3 length is 14 residues. V dropped 2 bases and J dropped 8; count of bases not matched to a gene: 7. The CDR3 region is CASSYPSGGITQYF. The CDR3 coding sequence is TGTGCCAGCAGTTACCCGTCGGGGGGTATTACGCAGTATTTT.

This clone was seen more than once but under ten times. The CDR3 DNA follows: TGTGCCAGTAGTTCAGCCGGGACAATTCATGGCTACACCTTC. Translation gives CASSSAGTIHGYTF. The chain combines TRBV19 with TRBJ1-2; TRBD1 is a possible D gene (6 bases). This CDR3 is 14 amino acids long. In germline, CDR1 is LNHDA, CDR2 SQIVND (reference sequence). V dropped 5 bases and J dropped 6 bases, with 16 bases sitting between them. Combining the CDR3 with reference TRBV19 and TRBJ1-2 gives the whole variable domain DGGITQSPKYLFRKEGQNVTLSCEQNLNHDAMYWYRQDPGQGLRLIYYSQIVNDFQKGDIAEGYSVSREKKESFPLTVTSAQKNPTAFYLCASSSAGTIHGYTFGSGTRLTVV.

The J gene is TRBJ1-2, the V gene TRBV7-8; no clear D gene. With 2 bases removed from V and 5 bases from J, the gap between germline ends came to 9 bases. This CDR3 region has 13 residues. CDR1 is SGHVS and CDR2 is FQNEAQ in the germline V gene. CDR3 sequence (DNA): TGTGCCAGCAGCTTAACAGACCTGTATGGCTACACCTTC. It is translated as CASSLTDLYGYTF.

Concerning this clone itself: The same CDR3 also results from other DNA sequences found in this sample. The chain joins TRBV11-2 to TRBJ1-5; TRBD1 aligns across 7 bases. The V and J ends lost 5 bases and 4 bases, in that order; junction bases with no gene match: 5. Germline CDR1 reads SGHAT; CDR2 reads FQNNGV. The CDR3 has 14 amino acids. The CDR3 nucleotides are TGTGCCAGCAGCCCCGGGACAGCTAATCAGCCCCAGCATTTT. Translating gives CASSPGTANQPQHF. The variable domain in full, completed from reference TRBV11-2 and TRBJ1-5, reads EAGVAQSPRYKIIEKRQSVAFWCNPISGHATLYWYQQILGQGPKLLIQFQNNGVVDDSQLPKDRFSAERLKGVDSTLKIQPAKLEDSAVYLCASSPGTANQPQHFGDGTRLSIL.

The chain has TRBV9 and TRBJ2-6; TRBD1 is a possible D gene (5 bases). Trimming took 0 bases from V and 4 from J, leaving 14 bases between them. The CDR3 contains 17 residues. CDR1 and CDR2 (germline): SGDLS, YYNGEE. CDR3 protein: CASSVGGVPTGANVLTF. The CDR3 bases are TGTGCCAGCAGCGTAGGGGGCGTACCGACAGGGGCCAACGTCCTGACTTTC.

The V call is TRBV7-7, the J call TRBJ2-3, with 9 bases fitting TRBD2. CDR1 is SSHAT and CDR2 is FNYEAQ in the germline V gene (reference sequence). The CDR3 consists of 17 residues. V was clipped by 1 base and J by 4 bases; unmatched bases: 9. CDR3 bases: TGTGCCAGCAGCTTAGGGGGCGGGGGGGCCGCGTCAGATACGCAGTATTTT. The encoded protein is CASSLGGGGAASDTQYF.

CDR3 in amino acids: CASSSGLAGGGSDTQYF. The CDR3 nucleotides are TGTGCCAGCAGCTCAGGACTAGCGGGGGGCGGATCAGATACGCAGTATTTT. This sequence joins TRBV7-2 and TRBJ2-3, with 14 bases fitting TRBD2. Germline V CDR1 and CDR2: SGHTA, FQGNSA. The CDR3 extends over 17 amino acids. The V and J ends lost 4 bases and 4 bases, in that order; junction bases with no gene match: 7.

This chain links TRBV18 with TRBJ2-7; D may be TRBD2 (7 bases). Germline CDR1 is KGHSH and CDR2 is LQKENI. Trimming removed 6 bases from V and 1 base from J, with 13 bases in between. The CDR3 has 14 amino acids. CDR3 DNA: TGTGCCAGCTCCACAGGGAGGGGGTCCTACGAGCAGTACTTC. Amino acids: CASSTGRGSYEQYF.

The CDR3 region has the DNA TGTGCCAGCAGCTTAGTGGGGACAGGCTTTGGGGGTTATGGCTACACCTTC. It translates to CASSLVGTGFGGYGYTF. This chain links TRBV11-2 with TRBJ1-2; 8 bases are a match to TRBD1. The CDR3 spans 17 residues. With 1 base clipped from V and 5 bases from J, the junction kept 12 bases outside the gene matches. The germline gives CDR1 SGHAT, CDR2 FQNNGV.

The V and J genes are TRBV18 and TRBJ1-2, with 11 nucleotides matching TRBD1. Germline trimming cut 3 bases from V and 2 bases from J; bases unmatched to any gene: 14. The CDR3 contains 19 residues. Germline lookup yields CDR1 KGHSH and CDR2 LQKENI. DNA for the CDR3: TGTGCCAGCTCACCTAGAACCGGGACAGGGGGTGAAGGCAACTATGGCTACACCTTC. Protein sequence: CASSPRTGTGGEGNYGYTF. The full variable domain, with the rest looked up from reference TRBV18 and TRBJ1-2, is NAGVMQNPRHLVRRRGQEARLRCSPMKGHSHVYWYRQLPEEGLKFMVYLQKENIIDESGMPKERFSAEFPKEGPSILRIQQVVRGDSAAYFCASSPRTGTGGEGNYGYTFGSGTRLTVV.

The count of this clone is one. J is TRBJ2-7 and V is TRBV15; the match to TRBD2 covers 9 bases. This CDR3 contains 14 residues. CDR1 and CDR2 (germline): LNHNV, YYDKDF (reference sequence). V shed 5 bases, J shed 3 bases, and the junction held 5 bases outside the gene matches. Here the CDR3 reads CATSLSGGYYEQYF. In nucleotides, the CDR3 is TGTGCCACCAGCCTCAGCGGGGGGTACTACGAGCAGTACTTC.

V and J are TRBV5-1 and TRBJ1-6, with 7 bases that match TRBD1. The trim removed 4 bases at V and 10 bases at J, leaving 14 bases unmatched. Germline V gene data show CDR1 as SGHRS and CDR2 as YFSETQ. The CDR3 covers 16 residues. This CDR3 reads CASSPETGVRVSPLHF. The CDR3 coding sequence is TGCGCCAGCAGCCCGGAAACAGGGGTCCGGGTGTCACCCCTCCACTTT. Variable domain in full (rest from reference TRBV5-1 and TRBJ1-6): KAGVTQTPRYLIKTRGQQVTLSCSPISGHRSVSWYQQTPGQGLQFLFEYFSETQRNKGNFPGRFSGRQFSNSRSEMNVSTLELGDSALYLCASSPETGVRVSPLHFGNGTRLTVT.

This clone occurred a few times. The chain employs TRBV18 and TRBJ1-1; 9 bases line up with TRBD1. The CDR3 sequence is 18 residues long. Germline assignment: CDR1 KGHSH and CDR2 LQKENI. J was trimmed by 3 bases and V by 3 bases; bases with no gene match: 14. The CDR3 region has the DNA TGTGCCAGCTCACCCAACTCATGGGACAGGGCCGGGGACACTGAAGCTTTCTTT. This translates into CASSPNSWDRAGDTEAFF.

This sequence joins TRBV4-1 and TRBJ1-2; the match to TRBD1 covers 7 bases. The ends lost 0 bases at V and 4 bases at J; junction bases unmatched: 5. This CDR3 region has 15 residues. Germline lookup yields CDR1 MGHRA and CDR2 YSYEKL. The CDR3 loop reads CASSQEDRTIYGYTF. CDR3 nucleotide sequence: TGCGCCAGCAGCCAAGAGGACAGGACGATCTATGGCTACACCTTC.

This clone was seen only once. The chain employs TRBV6-6 and TRBJ2-7, with D maybe TRBD1 (7 bases). The germline V gene has CDR1 MNHNY and CDR2 SVGAGI (reference sequence). V lost 2 bases and J 4 bases, leaving 15 bases between the germline ends. The CDR3 length is 15 residues. The chain's CDR3 is CASSYISGGGYEQYF. The CDR3 nucleotides read TGTGCCAGCAGTTACATCTCAGGGGGAGGATACGAGCAGTACTTC.

The rearrangement joins TRBV12-5 to TRBJ1-6; tentatively, D is TRBD1 (6 bases). V was cut by 1 base and J by 9 bases, with 7 bases left in between. Germline V lookup: CDR1 LGHNT, CDR2 FRNRAP. The CDR3 length is 13 residues. CDR3 sequence (DNA): TGTGCTAGTGGTTTGGACAGGGTTTCACCCCTCCACTTT. Translated, it gives CASGLDRVSPLHF. Drawing the rest from reference TRBV12-5 and TRBJ1-6, the complete variable domain is DARVTQTPRHKVTEMGQEVTMRCQPILGHNTVFWYRQTMMQGLELLAYFRNRAPLDDSGMPKDRFSAEMPDATLATLKIQPSEPRDSAVYFCASGLDRVSPLHFGNGTRLTVT.

CDR3 sequence (DNA): TGTGCCAGCAGCTTAGCGCGGGCGGGCTGGCTAGAGACCCAGTACTTC. Its translation is CASSLARAGWLETQYF. The gene calls are TRBV7-2 and TRBJ2-5, with D possibly TRBD2 on 5 matching bases. Germline loops: CDR1 SGHTA, CDR2 FQGNSA. The CDR3 sequence is 16 residues long. Trimming took 0 bases from V and 4 from J, leaving 15 bases between them. Full variable domain (rest looked up from reference TRBV7-2 and TRBJ2-5): GAGVSQSPSNKVTEKGKDVELRCDPISGHTALYWYRQSLGQGLEFLIYFQGNSAPDKSGLPSDRFSAERTGGSVSTLTIQRTQQEDSAVYLCASSLARAGWLETQYFGPGTRLLVL.

This chain connects TRBV28 to TRBJ1-2, with D possibly being TRBD1 (6 bases). Looked up from germline, CDR1 is MDHEN and CDR2 is SYDVKM. The CDR3 totals 14 residues. The ends were cut back, 7 bases at V and 6 bases at J, with 18 bases in the middle. This CDR3 is CASKDSVNSDGYTF. The CDR3 DNA follows: TGTGCCAGCAAGGACAGCGTCAACTCGGATGGCTACACCTTC.

The chain uses TRBV27 and TRBJ2-7; 9 nucleotides agree with TRBD2. The ends lost 0 bases at V and 6 bases at J; junction bases unmatched: 9. The CDR3 is 16 residues long. Germline assignment: CDR1 MNHEY and CDR2 SMNVEV (reference sequence). The CDR3 nucleotides read TGTGCCAGCAGTTTATCTCGTGCTAGCGGGGCTGCCGAGCAGTACTTC. Translation gives CASSLSRASGAAEQYF.

V usage is TRBV7-6 and J usage is TRBJ2-2; D is uncertain. The CDR3 runs 17 residues. Germline CDR1 and CDR2: SGHVS and FNYEAQ. Trimming took 2 bases from V and 4 from J, leaving 17 bases between them. CDR3: CASSLSYRKILTGELFF. The CDR3 DNA is TGTGCCAGCAGCTTAAGTTACAGAAAGATACTCACCGGGGAGCTGTTTTTT.

V is TRBV11-2 and J is TRBJ2-7, with D perhaps matching TRBD1 (5 bases). Germline V gene sequence: CDR1 SGHAT, CDR2 FQNNGV. Trimming took 4 bases from V and 6 from J, leaving 19 bases between them. CDR3 size: 15 residues. For the CDR3, the DNA is TGTGCCAGCAGCTCAATCCAGGGCAGCTTGTCCGAGCAGTACTTC. This codes for CASSSIQGSLSEQYF.

The chain recombines TRBV9 with TRBJ2-6, with D uncertain. The CDR3 is 21 amino acids. Germline CDR1 and CDR2: SGDLS and YYNGEE. V was cut by 0 bases and J by 0 bases, with 22 bases left in between. CDR3 in amino acids: CASSVVRTVPPSRSGANVLTF. CDR3 DNA sequence: TGTGCCAGCAGCGTAGTCCGAACGGTCCCCCCCTCGCGCTCTGGGGCCAACGTCCTGACTTTC.

This clone was recorded a few times. The V gene is TRBV11-2, the J gene TRBJ2-7, with a possible D match to TRBD2 (7 bases). CDR1 is SGHAT, CDR2 FQNNGV, per germline. This CDR3 region has 14 residues. Trimming shortened V by 3 bases and J by 5 bases, and 14 bases separated the two germline ends. CDR3 sequence (DNA): TGTGCCAGCAGCTTCCGGGGGGACACCGACGAGCAGTACTTC. This codes for CASSFRGDTDEQYF.

The rearrangement joins TRBV5-1 to TRBJ2-1; D not resolved. The germline V and J ends were trimmed by 3 bases and 0 bases, with 22 bases remaining between them. The germline V gene encodes CDR1 SGHRS and CDR2 YFSETQ. The CDR3 length is 19 residues. CDR3 amino acids: CASSSSRWAAQSSYNEQFF. CDR3 sequence (DNA): TGCGCCAGCAGCTCAAGTCGGTGGGCCGCCCAGAGCTCCTACAATGAGCAGTTCTTC.

This clone has a handful of counts. Within the sample, other DNA sequences also encode this same CDR3. The chain links TRBV9 to TRBJ2-2; the match to TRBD1 covers 7 bases. J lost 4 bases, V lost 4 bases, and 7 bases had no gene match. Germline V gives CDR1 SGDLS, CDR2 YYNGEE. The CDR3 is 15 residues long. The CDR3 region is CASSPRQGGTGELFF. As DNA, the CDR3 is TGTGCCAGCAGCCCCCGACAGGGCGGCACCGGGGAGCTGTTTTTT.